A single sample gave rise to the 27 T cell receptor beta chains below, sequenced in a study of shared clonotypes between healthy human individuals. Terminally differentiated effector memory CD45RA+ cells were left out of the naive CD8 fraction, which was CD45RO-negative and positively selected for CCR7. Sequencing used immunoSEQ multiplex PCR; TCRdb keeps in-frame clones, though not all of them. The sample comprises roughly 2 million clones, about 95% of which are singletons, and 0.9% to 1.3% rests with the top ten. Sequencing input: naive CD8+ T cells sorted from blood. These receptors all come from a man between 18 and 35 years old in good health.

The chain carries TRBV4-1 and TRBJ2-5, with a weak D call TRBD1 (6 bases). V lost 0 bases and J lost 0, with 11 bases in between. The CDR3 extends over 16 amino acids. Germline loops: CDR1 MGHRA, CDR2 YSYEKL. The CDR3: CASSQESGTHQETQYF. CDR3 sequence (DNA): TGCGCCAGCAGCCAAGAGTCCGGGACACACCAAGAGACCCAGTACTTC.

J is TRBJ1-5 and V is TRBV5-8; D uncertain. This CDR3 is built from 14 residues. The V end was cut by 5 bases, the J end by 0 bases, with 9 bases between. CDR1 is SGHTS and CDR2 is YDEGEE in the germline V gene. As DNA, the CDR3 is TGTGCCAGCAGTGGCGAATATAGCAATCAGCCCCAGCATTTT. As protein: CASSGEYSNQPQHF.

This chain uses TRBV7-9 with TRBJ2-7; TRBD2 might be the D (6 bases). CDR1 is SEHNR, CDR2 FQNEAQ, per germline (reference sequence). V was cut by 3 bases and J by 2 bases, with 14 bases left in between. The CDR3 runs to 15 residues. CDR3 loop: CASSLGTSPPYEQYF. CDR3 coding DNA: TGTGCCAGCAGCTTGGGTACTAGCCCGCCCTACGAGCAGTACTTC.

This clone was counted between two and nine times. Other nucleotide sequences in the sample specify the same CDR3. V gene TRBV29-1 combines with J gene TRBJ2-7; 8 bases line up with TRBD1. Trimming took 7 bases from V and 3 from J; bases not matched to a gene: 5. From germline, CDR1 is SQVTM and CDR2 ANQGSEA. The CDR3 covers 12 residues. The CDR3 DNA reads TGCAGCGCTGGGACAGGTTACTACGAGCAGTACTTC. Translated: CSAGTGYYEQYF.

Of note for this clone: At one end the junction does not follow the germline gene, possibly because of a read error. The chain couples TRBV28 to TRBJ2-1, with a tentative D call TRBD2 (6 bases). Germline CDR1 and CDR2: MDHEN and SYDVKM. CDR3 size: 13 residues. CDR3: CASRAGTYIEQFF. CDR3 coding DNA: TGTGCCAGCAGGGCGGGGACCTACATTGAGCAGTTCTTC.

This clone showed up just once. Because the CDR3's place on the DNA is in doubt, the DNA is left out and the CDR3 is given as listed by TCRdb. The chain employs TRBV13 and TRBJ2-2; no check of the table's D call, TRBD1, against the DNA was made. Ends included, the CDR3 has 18 residues. The germline V gene encodes CDR1 PRHDT and CDR2 FYEKMQ (reference sequence). This chain's CDR3 is CASSLEVGQGASTDRVFF.

The CDR3, as DNA: TGTGCCAGCAGTGAATTTGTAGGGACAGGGCAGGACACCTTC. Its translation is CASSEFVGTGQDTF. V and J are TRBV2 and TRBJ1-2; 9 bases map to TRBD1. CDR1 is SNHLY, CDR2 FYNNEI, per germline. The CDR3 runs 14 residues. Trimming at V came to 2 bases and at J to 12 bases, leaving 10 bases not matched to a gene.

The chain combines TRBV28 with TRBJ1-1; D remains ambiguous. The germline V gene encodes CDR1 MDHEN and CDR2 SYDVKM. This CDR3 comprises 15 residues. Trimming stripped 7 bases from V and 1 base from J, with 16 bases between. CDR3: CASTSRDIKNTEAFF. CDR3 nucleotides: TGTGCCAGCACCTCCCGCGACATAAAGAACACTGAAGCTTTCTTT.

The chain couples TRBV6-6 to TRBJ2-7; TRBD2 might be the D (6 bases). This CDR3 spans 15 amino acids. V shed 5 bases and J shed 0 bases, with 14 bases lying between them. From germline, CDR1 is MNHNY and CDR2 SVGAGI (reference sequence). This chain's CDR3 is CASSGGDPRSYEQYF. The CDR3 coding sequence is TGTGCCAGCAGTGGCGGGGACCCTCGCTCCTACGAGCAGTACTTC.

A remark on this clone: Within the sample, other DNA sequences also encode this same CDR3. This rearrangement joins TRBV20-1 to TRBJ2-3; the D is unclear. CDR1 and CDR2 (germline): DFQATT, SNEGSKA (reference sequence). CDR3 length: 11 residues. Trimming cost V 5 bases and J 1 base, with 4 bases left between them. The CDR3 is CSAWGTDTQYF. DNA for the CDR3: TGCAGTGCTTGGGGCACAGATACGCAGTATTTT.

V is TRBV5-1 and J is TRBJ1-2, with unresolved D. This CDR3 comprises 13 residues. Trimming removed 2 bases at V and 4 bases at J, with 9 bases between. The germline gives CDR1 SGHRS, CDR2 YFSETQ. The CDR3 DNA reads as TGCGCCAGCAGCTTCGATGACCTCTATGGCTACACCTTC. It yields the protein CASSFDDLYGYTF.

The genes are TRBV6-5 and TRBJ1-1; D call uncertain. The V end lost 6 bases, the J end lost 3 bases, and 11 bases lay between the germline ends. The CDR3 spans 13 residues. Per germline, CDR1 MNHEY and CDR2 SVGAGI. The CDR3 DNA follows: TGTGCCAGCAGCCCTACCGTGGACACTGAAGCTTTCTTT. Translation gives CASSPTVDTEAFF.

V is TRBV4-1 and J is TRBJ2-1, with unresolved D. Trimming left V 1 base short and J 10 bases short, with 14 bases between. Germline V lookup: CDR1 MGHRA, CDR2 YSYEKL. This CDR3 region has 14 residues. CDR3 in amino acids: CASSQALSAFEQFF. The DNA for the CDR3 is TGCGCCAGCAGCCAAGCCCTCTCCGCTTTCGAGCAGTTCTTC.

This clone was detected a few times. The identical CDR3 is also encoded by other nucleotide sequences in the sample. Here the CDR3 reads CASSEGSSYEQYF. In DNA, the CDR3 is TGTGCCAGCAGTGAGGGCAGCTCCTACGAGCAGTACTTC. The gene calls are TRBV6-1 and TRBJ2-7; D gene ambiguous. Germline CDR1 MNHNS, CDR2 SASEGT. The V end was cut by 3 bases, the J end by 0 bases, with 6 bases between. This CDR3 comprises 13 residues.

This clone was seen a single time. The CDR3 nucleotides are TGTGCCAGTAGTATAGACCGGGACATGAACACTGAAGCTTTCTTT. Its translation is CASSIDRDMNTEAFF. V is TRBV19 and J is TRBJ1-1, with D possibly matching TRBD1 (6 bases). The CDR3 runs to 15 residues. Germline CDR1 LNHDA, CDR2 SQIVND (reference sequence). V shed 0 bases and J shed 0 bases, with 8 bases lying between them.

The chain carries TRBV9 and TRBJ1-1; tentative D call: TRBD1 (6 bases). This CDR3 has 13 amino acids. Germline loops: CDR1 SGDLS, CDR2 YYNGEE. V lost 7 bases, J lost 5 bases, and 15 bases lay in between. The CDR3 protein is CASEDEGGTEAFF. In DNA form, the CDR3 reads TGTGCCAGCGAAGACGAGGGGGGAACTGAAGCTTTCTTT. The full variable domain, rest sourced from reference TRBV9 and TRBJ1-1, is DSGVTQTPKHLITATGQRVTLRCSPRSGDLSVYWYQQSLDQGLQFLIQYYNGEERAKGNILERFSAQQFPDLHSELNLSSLELGDSALYFCASEDEGGTEAFFGQGTRLTVV.

The CDR3 loop reads CASSLVGASSYNEQFF. CDR3 DNA: TGTGCCAGCAGCTTAGTGGGGGCTTCCTCCTACAATGAGCAGTTCTTC. The chain combines TRBV11-2 with TRBJ2-1; D is perhaps TRBD1 (6 bases). Germline V gene data show CDR1 as SGHAT and CDR2 as FQNNGV. The CDR3 runs 16 residues. The germline V and J ends were trimmed by 1 base and 0 bases, with 10 bases remaining between them.

The CDR3 is CASSLGGPKSLGYTF. DNA for the CDR3: TGTGCCAGCAGTTTAGGCGGGCCGAAGTCGCTTGGCTACACCTTC. This chain connects TRBV27 to TRBJ1-2; D gene uncertain. V lost 2 bases and J 7 bases, leaving 17 bases between the germline ends. Germline lookup yields CDR1 MNHEY and CDR2 SMNVEV (reference sequence). The CDR3 length is 15 residues.

This clone appeared once. The V call is TRBV9, the J call TRBJ2-7, with TRBD1 identical over 9 bases. Trimming at V came to 3 bases and at J to 6 bases, leaving 4 bases not matched to a gene. Per the germline V gene, CDR1 is SGDLS and CDR2 is YYNGEE. CDR3 size: 13 residues. CDR3 sequence (DNA): TGTGCCAGCAGCGCCGGGACAGGGTTCGAGCAGTACTTC. This codes for CASSAGTGFEQYF.

V and J are TRBV30 and TRBJ2-1; the D is unclear. CDR1 GTSNPN and CDR2 SVGIG come from the germline V gene (reference sequence). Between the trimmed V and J ends, which lost 1 base and 4 bases, there was a span of 8 bases. CDR3 length: 13 amino acids. The CDR3 loop is CAWSELLYNEQFF. The CDR3 DNA reads TGTGCCTGGAGTGAGCTTCTTTACAATGAGCAGTTCTTC.

The chain recombines TRBV11-2 with TRBJ1-6; D perhaps matches TRBD1 (5 bases). Trimming shortened V by 2 bases and J by 5 bases, and 10 bases separated the two germline ends. This CDR3 is 15 amino acids long. CDR1 and CDR2 from the germline V gene are SGHAT and FQNNGV. The CDR3 is CASSLSGANNSPLHF. The CDR3 DNA reads as TGTGCCAGCAGCTTAAGTGGGGCTAATAATTCACCCCTCCACTTT.

Of note for this clone: A read error is possible here, since a much larger clone lies one base away. The same CDR3 is also encoded by other DNA sequences in this sample. The chain combines TRBV6-1 with TRBJ2-7; no clear D. Trimming took 4 bases from V and 0 from J, leaving 1 base between them. The germline V gene encodes CDR1 MNHNS and CDR2 SASEGT. The CDR3 is 11 amino acids. CDR3 sequence (DNA): TGTGCCAGCAGTGTCTCCTACGAGCAGTACTTC. Amino acids: CASSVSYEQYF.

The rearrangement joins TRBV6-5 to TRBJ1-4, with 9 bases identical to TRBD1. The CDR3 totals 15 residues. The J segment lost 7 bases and the V segment lost 5 bases, leaving 8 bases of the junction unmatched. Germline CDR1 reads MNHEY; CDR2 reads SVGAGI. CDR3 in DNA: TGTGCCAGCAGTCCATCCGGGACAGGGACTGAAAAACTGTTTTTT. Its translation is CASSPSGTGTEKLFF.

Details on this clone: One end of the junction is discordant with germline, which a read error may explain. Other DNA sequences within the sample encode an identical CDR3. The chain combines TRBV13 with TRBJ1-2; TRBD1 is a possible D gene (5 bases). The CDR3 length is 14 residues. Germline CDR1 and CDR2: PRHDT and FYEKMQ (reference sequence). CDR3 bases: TGTGCCAGCAGTTTAGGTCAGGGTAACTATGGCTACACCTTC. Translated, it gives CASSLGQGNYGYTF.

This chain links TRBV19 with TRBJ1-5; D is uncertain. The CDR3 is made up of 14 amino acids. Trimming shortened V by 2 bases and J by 1 base, and 6 bases separated the two germline ends. Germline V gene sequence: CDR1 LNHDA, CDR2 SQIVND (reference sequence). DNA for the CDR3: TGTGCCAGTAGTATACCCCCCAGCAATCAGCCCCAGCATTTT. Protein product: CASSIPPSNQPQHF.

This chain joins TRBV19 and TRBJ1-1; tentative D call: TRBD1 (6 bases). CDR3 length: 14 residues. V was pared by 9 bases and J by 4 bases, with 18 bases between. In germline, CDR1 is LNHDA, CDR2 SQIVND (reference sequence). For the CDR3, the DNA is TGTGCCAGCATCCACGGAGGAGGGGGCACTGAAGCTTTCTTT. It encodes CASIHGGGGTEAFF.

This clone appeared a few times. CDR3 nucleotides: TGTGCCAGCAGCTTAGGCCCCAGACAAGCTAACTATGGCTACACCTTC. Translation: CASSLGPRQANYGYTF. This sequence joins TRBV11-2 and TRBJ1-2; D gene ambiguous. The ends were cut back, 1 base at V and 0 bases at J, with 12 bases in the middle. Germline V gene data show CDR1 as SGHAT and CDR2 as FQNNGV. The CDR3 is 16 residues long.